This T cell receptor beta chain came from a study of T cell responses to AZD1222 COVID-19 vaccine. Study results and limitations: White British ancestry dominated among donors, who included more females, and clonal diversity was possibly underestimated. Dominant at 160-218 and 743-854, vaccine-associated CD4 TCRs also spanned spike.

Produced via immunoSEQ multiplex PCR; TCRdb's table is partial and in-frame only. The sample shows 150,000 or so clones, approximately 85% of them seen only once. Points on this clone: Its antigen is unknown.

The sequence was obtained from an adult in good health. This specimen consisted of peripheral blood, obtained on day 0 of MenACWY control vaccination.

In DNA form, the CDR3 reads TGCGCCAGCAGCTTGGACGGCAGGAGAGAGGCTAACTATGGCTACACCTTC. Translation gives CASSLDGRREANYGYTF. The genes are TRBV5-1 and TRBJ1-2; D is uncertain. Germline loops: CDR1 SGHRS, CDR2 YFSETQ. CDR3 length equals 17 residues. Between the trimmed V and J ends, which lost 0 bases and 0 bases, there was a span of 15 bases.